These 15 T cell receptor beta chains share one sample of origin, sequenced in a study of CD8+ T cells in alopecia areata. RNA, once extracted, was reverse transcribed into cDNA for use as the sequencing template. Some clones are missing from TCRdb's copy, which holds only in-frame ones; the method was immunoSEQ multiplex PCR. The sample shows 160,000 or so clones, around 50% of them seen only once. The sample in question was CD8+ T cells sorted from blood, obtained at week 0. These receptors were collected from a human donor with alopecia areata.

The CDR3 protein is CASSYLQGANYGYTF. The CDR3 DNA sequence: TGTGCCAGCAGTTACCTACAGGGAGCTAACTATGGCTACACCTTC. The chain employs TRBV6-5 and TRBJ1-2; possible D gene TRBD1, 6 bases. Germline V gene sequence: CDR1 MNHEY, CDR2 SVGAGI. The CDR3 has 15 residues. Trimming removed 2 bases from V and 0 bases from J, with 10 bases in between.

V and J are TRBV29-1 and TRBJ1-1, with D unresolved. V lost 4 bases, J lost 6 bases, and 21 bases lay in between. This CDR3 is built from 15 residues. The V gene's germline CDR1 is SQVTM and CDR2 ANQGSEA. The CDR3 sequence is CSVGPFGEGYAEAFF. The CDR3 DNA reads TGCAGCGTTGGCCCCTTCGGCGAGGGTTACGCTGAAGCTTTCTTT.

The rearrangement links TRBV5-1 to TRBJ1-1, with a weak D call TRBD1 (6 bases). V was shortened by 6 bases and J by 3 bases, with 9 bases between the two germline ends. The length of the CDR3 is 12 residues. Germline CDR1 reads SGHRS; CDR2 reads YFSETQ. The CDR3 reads CASTRGDTEAFF. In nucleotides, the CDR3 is TGCGCCAGCACCAGGGGAGACACTGAAGCTTTCTTT.

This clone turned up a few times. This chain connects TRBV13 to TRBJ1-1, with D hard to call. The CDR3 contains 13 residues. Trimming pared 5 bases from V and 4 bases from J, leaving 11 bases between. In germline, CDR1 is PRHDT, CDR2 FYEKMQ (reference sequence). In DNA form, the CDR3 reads TGTGCCAGCAGCCCCTCTCAGAGCACTGAAGCTTTCTTT. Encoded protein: CASSPSQSTEAFF.

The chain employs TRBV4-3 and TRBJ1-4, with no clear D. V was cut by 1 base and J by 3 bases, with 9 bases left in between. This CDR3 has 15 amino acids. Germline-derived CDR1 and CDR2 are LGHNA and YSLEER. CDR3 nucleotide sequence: TGCGCCAGCAGCCAAGGTTCCGGGGCTAATGAAAAACTGTTTTTT. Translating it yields CASSQGSGANEKLFF.

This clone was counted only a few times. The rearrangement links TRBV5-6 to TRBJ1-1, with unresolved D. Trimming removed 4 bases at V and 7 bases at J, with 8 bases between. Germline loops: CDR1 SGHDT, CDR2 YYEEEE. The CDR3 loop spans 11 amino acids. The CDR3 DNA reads TGTGCCAGCAGCCGGACCCGTGAAGCTTTCTTT. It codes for CASSRTREAFF.

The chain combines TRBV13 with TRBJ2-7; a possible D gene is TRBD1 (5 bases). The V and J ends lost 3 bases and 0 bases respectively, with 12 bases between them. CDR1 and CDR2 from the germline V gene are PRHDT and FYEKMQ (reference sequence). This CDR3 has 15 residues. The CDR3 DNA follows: TGTGCCAGCAGCTTTCAAGGGGCCCCCTCCTACGAGCAGTACTTC. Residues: CASSFQGAPSYEQYF.

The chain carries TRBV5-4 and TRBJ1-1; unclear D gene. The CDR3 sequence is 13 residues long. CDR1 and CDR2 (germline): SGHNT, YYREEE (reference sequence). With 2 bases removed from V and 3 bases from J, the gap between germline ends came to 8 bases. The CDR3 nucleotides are TGTGCCAGCAGCTTAACGAGAGACACTGAAGCTTTCTTT. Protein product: CASSLTRDTEAFF.

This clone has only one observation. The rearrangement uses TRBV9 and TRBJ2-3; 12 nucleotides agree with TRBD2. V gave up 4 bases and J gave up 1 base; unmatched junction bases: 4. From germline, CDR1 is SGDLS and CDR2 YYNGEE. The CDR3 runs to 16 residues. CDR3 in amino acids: CASSLAGGSGTDTQYF. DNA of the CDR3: TGTGCCAGCAGCCTAGCGGGGGGGAGCGGCACAGATACGCAGTATTTT. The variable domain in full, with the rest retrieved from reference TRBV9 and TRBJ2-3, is DSGVTQTPKHLITATGQRVTLRCSPRSGDLSVYWYQQSLDQGLQFLIQYYNGEERAKGNILERFSAQQFPDLHSELNLSSLELGDSALYFCASSLAGGSGTDTQYFGPGTRLTVL.

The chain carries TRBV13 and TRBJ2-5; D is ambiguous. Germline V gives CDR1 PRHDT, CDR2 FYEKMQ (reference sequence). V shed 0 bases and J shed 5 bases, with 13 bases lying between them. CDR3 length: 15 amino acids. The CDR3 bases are TGTGCCAGCAGCTTAGGCCTCCAGGCGTGGGAGACCCAGTACTTC. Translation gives CASSLGLQAWETQYF.

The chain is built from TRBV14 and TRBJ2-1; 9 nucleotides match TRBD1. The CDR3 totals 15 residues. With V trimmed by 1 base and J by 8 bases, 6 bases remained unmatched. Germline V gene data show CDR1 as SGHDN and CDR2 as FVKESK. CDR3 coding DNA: TGTGCCAGCAGCCAAGGGACAGGGGTTCTGGATGAGCAGTTCTTC. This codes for CASSQGTGVLDEQFF.

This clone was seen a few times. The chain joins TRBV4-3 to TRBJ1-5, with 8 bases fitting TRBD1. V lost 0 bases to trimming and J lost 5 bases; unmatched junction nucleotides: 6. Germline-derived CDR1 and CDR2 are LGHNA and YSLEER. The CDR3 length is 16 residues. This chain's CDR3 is CASSQDNRQGYQPQHF. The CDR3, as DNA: TGCGCCAGCAGCCAAGATAATAGACAGGGGTATCAGCCCCAGCATTTT.

The CDR3 DNA reads TGTGCCAGCAGCCCGGGGACATCGAACACTGAAGCTTTCTTT. It translates to CASSPGTSNTEAFF. This chain joins TRBV5-6 and TRBJ1-1, with a weak D call TRBD1 (6 bases). CDR1 and CDR2 from the germline V gene are SGHDT and YYEEEE. The CDR3 is 14 residues long. Trimming removed 4 bases from V and 1 base from J, with 11 bases in between.

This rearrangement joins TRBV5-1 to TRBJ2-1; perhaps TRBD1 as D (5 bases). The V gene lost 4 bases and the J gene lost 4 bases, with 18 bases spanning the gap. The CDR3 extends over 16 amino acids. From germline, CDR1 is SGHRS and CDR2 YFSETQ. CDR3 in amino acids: CASSPLSGRQYNEQFF. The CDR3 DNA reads TGCGCCAGCAGCCCTCTGTCAGGGCGTCAATACAATGAGCAGTTCTTC.

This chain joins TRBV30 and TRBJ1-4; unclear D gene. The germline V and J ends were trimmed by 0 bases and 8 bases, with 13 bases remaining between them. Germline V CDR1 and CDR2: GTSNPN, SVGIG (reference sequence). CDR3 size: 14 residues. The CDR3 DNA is TGTGCCTGGAGTGTTGGCTTTAGGGTGGAAAAACTGTTTTTT. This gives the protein CAWSVGFRVEKLFF.